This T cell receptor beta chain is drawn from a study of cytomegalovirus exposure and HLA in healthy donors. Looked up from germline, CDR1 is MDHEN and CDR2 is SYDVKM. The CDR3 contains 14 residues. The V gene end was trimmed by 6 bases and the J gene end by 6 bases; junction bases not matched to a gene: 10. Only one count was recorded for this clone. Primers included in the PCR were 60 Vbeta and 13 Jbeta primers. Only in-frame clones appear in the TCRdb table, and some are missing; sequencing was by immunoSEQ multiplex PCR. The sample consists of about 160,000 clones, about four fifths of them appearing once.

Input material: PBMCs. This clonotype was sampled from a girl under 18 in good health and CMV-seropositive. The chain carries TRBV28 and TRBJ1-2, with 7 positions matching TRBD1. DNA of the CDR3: TGTGCCAGCAGACTATTCAGGGGGGTGGATGGCTACACCTTC. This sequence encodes CASRLFRGVDGYTF.